This TCR beta chain was sequenced for a study of cytomegalovirus exposure and HLA in healthy donors. Germline loops: CDR1 LNHDA, CDR2 SQIVND (reference sequence). V gave up 6 bases and J gave up 4 bases; unmatched junction bases: 15. The CDR3 is made up of 16 amino acids. The study ran its PCR with 60 Vbeta and 13 Jbeta primers. TCRdb keeps only in-frame clones here, not all; method: immunoSEQ multiplex PCR. Of about 120,000 clones listed, around 80% are singletons. This clone was counted once. Its antigen is not identified. Findings and caveats of the study: Among TCR sequences, most were rare, though some public TCRs appeared in many donors. According to the study, 180 or so TCR beta chains were cytomegalovirus-associated. A later analysis, which compared TCR beta chains of equal frequency, found the HLA-associated ones more clonally expanded.

This sequence originates from a female donor in good health and CMV-seronegative. Sequencing was performed on PBMCs. This chain uses TRBV19 with TRBJ2-7, with 7 positions matching TRBD2. CDR3 bases: TGTGCCAGTAGCCAATTTGGCCGGGAGGCTTATTACGAGCAGTACTTC. Protein sequence: CASSQFGREAYYEQYF.